Below, 12 T cell receptor beta chains from the same sample are listed, as sequenced in a study of T cells expressing NK-cell markers. TCRdb reprocessed the 5' RACE reads and keeps a single row for each CDR3 protein, giving no DNA. This table holds some 500,000 distinct CDR3 sequences. Sequences were obtained from blood T cells: a sorted CD56 or NKG2C T cell subset, CD4+ or CD8+ T cells, or bulk PBMC T cells (not recorded which). Every receptor here comes from a woman aged 45 to 65 in good health.

V usage is TRBV9 and J usage is TRBJ2-7; as DNA is missing, the TRBD1 call by TCRdb cannot be tested. The CDR3 is made up of 13 amino acids. Germline lookup yields CDR1 SGDLS and CDR2 YYNGEE. CDR3 protein: CASSVEEGVEQYF.

CDR3 sequence reads: CAISPLAGGLQETQYF. The chain uses TRBV10-3 and TRBJ2-5; with no DNA, the TCRdb D assignment of TRBD2 cannot be verified. CDR1 and CDR2 (germline): ENHRY, SYGVKD. The CDR3 has 16 residues.

The chain is built from TRBV20-1 and TRBJ2-7; TCRdb returns TRBD2, unconfirmable since there is no DNA. Germline loops: CDR1 DFQATT, CDR2 SNEGSKA (reference sequence). The CDR3 has 16 amino acids. The CDR3 reads CSARDLVRAPTYEQYF.

The chain uses TRBV7-6 and TRBJ2-5. This CDR3 has 11 amino acids. Germline-derived CDR1 and CDR2 are SGHVS and FNYEAQ. CDR3 in amino acids: CASLHGETQYF.

The chain has TRBV11-2 and TRBJ2-1; TCRdb's D call of TRBD2 is untestable without DNA. The germline CDR1 and CDR2 sequences are SGHAT and FQNNGV. There are 15 residues in the CDR3. The CDR3 protein is CASSQTSGSTNEQFF.

The chain is built from TRBV20-1 and TRBJ2-1. The CDR3 consists of 13 residues. CDR1 DFQATT and CDR2 SNEGSKA come from the germline V gene (reference sequence). CDR3 protein: CSASPALINEQFF.

The chain employs TRBV7-6 and TRBJ2-2. In germline, CDR1 is SGHVS, CDR2 FNYEAQ. The CDR3 covers 14 residues. CDR3 sequence: CASSLGASAGELFF.

The rearrangement links TRBV20-1 to TRBJ2-5; the D gene TCRdb calls, TRBD1, cannot be checked with no DNA. Germline V CDR1 and CDR2: DFQATT, SNEGSKA (reference sequence). The CDR3 loop spans 14 amino acids. The CDR3 protein is CSASGTDLRETQYF.

V usage is TRBV7-8 and J usage is TRBJ2-6; absent DNA, TCRdb's TRBD1 call cannot be checked. Germline CDR1 and CDR2: SGHVS and FQNEAQ. CDR3 length: 16 residues. The CDR3 here is CASSPDIYSGANVLTF.

This chain connects TRBV7-6 to TRBJ1-2. The CDR3 is 15 amino acids. The V gene's germline CDR1 is SGHVS and CDR2 FNYEAQ. CDR3 residues: CASSPNDGANYGYTF.

V usage is TRBV11-3 and J usage is TRBJ2-3. The CDR3 length is 13 residues. Germline-derived CDR1 and CDR2 are SGHNT and YENEEA. This CDR3 is CASSLNVADTQYF.

This CDR3 reads CASSPLGGTDTQYF. The rearrangement uses TRBV7-8 and TRBJ2-3; TCRdb's D call of TRBD1 is untestable without DNA. CDR1 and CDR2 (germline): SGHVS, FQNEAQ. The CDR3 covers 14 residues.